The text below deals with one T cell receptor beta chain. This specimen belongs to a study of blood T cell repertoires in COVID-19. Original processing methods: Amplification from reference gene primers served as the basis for estimated nucleated cell counts. The table came from immunoSEQ multiplex PCR; TCRdb's copy has only in-frame clones and leaves some out. That table is the source of V, J and clone size, and D and trimming were worked out from the DNA. This table has a few hundred thousand clones, almost 90% appearing once. The germline V gene has CDR1 KGHSY and CDR2 FQNENV. CDR3 length: 17 residues. Trimming took off 2 bases at V and 0 bases at J, with 11 bases between the two ends. A Seattle source enrolled patients during active infection and followed them longitudinally.

The sample comprised peripheral blood. The chain uses TRBV16 and TRBJ2-6, with D possibly being TRBD2 (6 bases). The clonotype was recovered from a woman in her thirties or forties with COVID-19, enrolled during active disease. The CDR3 DNA reads TGTGCCAGCAGCCAAGGGGGACTTACCTCTGGGGCCAACGTCCTGACTTTC. As protein: CASSQGGLTSGANVLTF. Full variable domain (outside the CDR3, taken from reference TRBV16 and TRBJ2-6): GEEVAQTPKHLVRGEGQKAKLYCAPIKGHSYVFWYQQVLKNEFKFLISFQNENVFDETGMPKERFSAKCLPNSPCSLEIQATKLEDSAVYFCASSQGGLTSGANVLTFGAGSRLTVL.